Shown below are 20 T cell receptor beta chains from a single sample sequenced in a study of control samples from healthy donors and cancer patients. Data came from immunoSEQ multiplex PCR; TCRdb stores just in-frame clones and leaves some out. The table lists 70,000 to 85,000 clones, 84% of them singletons, with more than 9% in the top ten. Material for sequencing was PBMCs. All receptors derive from a man aged 55 to 70 with head and neck cancer.

The chain combines TRBV5-1 with TRBJ2-2; D tentatively reads TRBD1 or TRBD2 (5 bases each). CDR1 SGHRS and CDR2 YFSETQ come from the germline V gene. The V gene lost 6 bases and the J gene lost 2 bases, with 14 bases spanning the gap. The CDR3 runs 15 residues. The CDR3 region is CASNRLGDNTGELFF. For the CDR3, the DNA is TGCGCCAGCAACCGGCTGGGGGATAACACCGGGGAGCTGTTTTTT.

V is TRBV5-6 and J is TRBJ1-5; D gene uncertain. The CDR3 spans 12 residues. CDR1 is SGHDT, CDR2 YYEEEE, per germline. The ends were cut back, 4 bases at V and 7 bases at J, with 9 bases in the middle. The CDR3 sequence is CASSLGPQPQHF. CDR3 coding DNA: TGTGCCAGCAGCCTAGGGCCCCAGCCCCAGCATTTT.

This chain uses TRBV6-5 with TRBJ2-1; unclear D gene. CDR1 is MNHEY, CDR2 SVGAGI, per germline. Trimming stripped 5 bases from V and 0 bases from J, with 8 bases between. The CDR3 extends over 14 amino acids. This CDR3 reads CASSRVPSYNEQFF. The CDR3 DNA sequence: TGTGCCAGCAGTAGAGTTCCCTCCTACAATGAGCAGTTCTTC.

Concerning this clone: Other nucleotide sequences in the sample specify the same CDR3. This chain uses TRBV10-3 with TRBJ1-2, with TRBD1 matching 8 bases. V lost 9 bases to trimming and J lost 5 bases; unmatched junction nucleotides: 8. The CDR3 length is 13 residues. CDR1 is ENHRY, CDR2 SYGVKD, per germline. The CDR3 DNA reads TGTGCCATTCACGGACAGGGAGGGTATGGCTACACCTTC. Translated: CAIHGQGGYGYTF.

Here the CDR3 DNA reads TGTGCCAGTAGTATAGATCGGCGGCTTCTCAATCAGCCCCAGCATTTT. This codes for CASSIDRRLLNQPQHF. The chain links TRBV19 to TRBJ1-5; D gene uncertain. With 0 bases removed from V and 3 bases from J, the gap between germline ends came to 12 bases. The CDR3 runs 16 residues. The V gene's germline CDR1 is LNHDA and CDR2 SQIVND (reference sequence). Supplemented by reference TRBV19 and TRBJ1-5, the full variable domain reads DGGITQSPKYLFRKEGQNVTLSCEQNLNHDAMYWYRQDPGQGLRLIYYSQIVNDFQKGDIAEGYSVSREKKESFPLTVTSAQKNPTAFYLCASSIDRRLLNQPQHFGDGTRLSIL.

V and J are TRBV7-9 and TRBJ2-1; D is unclear. The V gene lost 7 bases and the J gene lost 6 bases, with 10 bases spanning the gap. The length of the CDR3 is 12 residues. CDR1 SEHNR and CDR2 FQNEAQ come from the germline V gene (reference sequence). The CDR3 region is CASMSSGNEQFF. CDR3 nucleotide sequence: TGTGCCAGCATGTCCTCCGGCAATGAGCAGTTCTTC. The full variable domain, rest sourced from reference TRBV7-9 and TRBJ2-1, is DTGVSQNPRHKITKRGQNVTFRCDPISEHNRLYWYRQTLGQGPEFLTYFQNEAQLEKSRLLSDRFSAERPKGSFSTLEIQRTEQGDSAMYLCASMSSGNEQFFGPGTRLTVL.

This chain links TRBV7-2 with TRBJ2-5; no definite D call. CDR1 is SGHTA, CDR2 FQGNSA, per germline. V was cut by 4 bases and J by 5 bases, with 8 bases left in between. The CDR3 is 12 amino acids. CDR3 residues: CASSSPRETQYF. CDR3 bases: TGTGCCAGCAGCTCCCCTCGCGAGACCCAGTACTTC.

The V call is TRBV6-5, the J call TRBJ2-3; D uncertain. The ends were cut back, 8 bases at V and 2 bases at J, with 8 bases in the middle. The germline V gene has CDR1 MNHEY and CDR2 SVGAGI. The CDR3 totals 12 residues. CDR3 nucleotide sequence: TGTGCCAGCCGGGCCGACACAGATACGCAGTATTTT. Translating gives CASRADTDTQYF.

The rearrangement uses TRBV27 and TRBJ1-6; 8 nucleotides agree with TRBD1. CDR3 length: 15 amino acids. The J segment lost 6 bases and the V segment lost 6 bases, leaving 7 bases of the junction unmatched. Germline V gene lookup returns CDR1 MNHEY and CDR2 SMNVEV (reference sequence). CDR3 residues: CASRDRGKGNSPLHF. The CDR3 coding sequence is TGTGCCAGCAGAGACAGGGGAAAGGGTAATTCACCCCTCCACTTT.

This clone was counted a few times. The DNA for the CDR3 is TGTGCCAGCAGGGCGGCAGGGAATGGAAACACCATATATTTT. Protein: CASRAAGNGNTIYF. The V call is TRBV2, the J call TRBJ1-3; weak D call: TRBD1 (5 bases). This CDR3 comprises 14 residues. Trimming left V 6 bases short and J 3 bases short, with 12 bases between. The germline V gene encodes CDR1 SNHLY and CDR2 FYNNEI.

V is TRBV27 and J is TRBJ2-7; tentatively, D is TRBD1 (6 bases). Germline lookup yields CDR1 MNHEY and CDR2 SMNVEV (reference sequence). The CDR3 is made up of 14 amino acids. Trimming took 4 bases from V and 3 from J, leaving 13 bases between them. CDR3 sequence (DNA): TGTGCCAGCAGTTCCTGGGACACTTACTACGAGCAGTACTTC. Protein sequence: CASSSWDTYYEQYF.

V and J are TRBV5-1 and TRBJ1-1; D might be TRBD1 (6 bases). This CDR3 comprises 15 residues. With 3 bases removed from V and 1 base from J, the gap between germline ends came to 13 bases. Germline V gene sequence: CDR1 SGHRS, CDR2 YFSETQ. As DNA, the CDR3 is TGCGCCAGCAGCTCCGGAGGGGGATGGAACACTGAAGCTTTCTTT. This sequence encodes CASSSGGGWNTEAFF.

This rearrangement joins TRBV20-1 to TRBJ2-5, with D maybe TRBD2 (5 bases). CDR1 is DFQATT and CDR2 is SNEGSKA in the germline V gene (reference sequence). V dropped 3 bases and J dropped 4 bases, with 18 bases sitting between them. The CDR3 extends over 15 amino acids. The chain's CDR3 is CSASLWESLRETQYF. The DNA of the CDR3 is TGCAGTGCTAGTCTCTGGGAGTCCCTCCGAGAGACCCAGTACTTC.

This sequence joins TRBV5-4 and TRBJ2-1; D is perhaps TRBD2 (7 bases). Germline V gene data show CDR1 as SGHNT and CDR2 as YYREEE (reference sequence). The CDR3 has 14 residues. Trimming pared 4 bases from V and 12 bases from J, leaving 20 bases between. The CDR3 coding sequence is TGTGCCAGCAGCGCCTCGGCGGGGGCAGAGAGGCAGTTCTTC. Protein sequence: CASSASAGAERQFF.

The chain employs TRBV7-6 and TRBJ2-2, with D possibly being TRBD1 (6 bases). Trimming left V 5 bases short and J 0 bases short, with 16 bases between. This CDR3 contains 17 residues. The germline gives CDR1 SGHVS, CDR2 FNYEAQ. The CDR3 region is CASSNFPAGANTGELFF. CDR3 bases: TGTGCCAGCAGCAATTTTCCTGCAGGGGCGAACACCGGGGAGCTGTTTTTT.

The rearrangement joins TRBV5-8 to TRBJ2-5; possibly TRBD2 for D (6 bases). CDR1 SGHTS and CDR2 YDEGEE come from the germline V gene. CDR3 length: 15 amino acids. V was clipped by 6 bases and J by 4 bases, with 19 bases between them. CDR3 residues: CASTRLGRFGETQYF. As DNA, the CDR3 is TGTGCCAGCACCCGACTAGGGAGGTTTGGAGAGACCCAGTACTTC.

This clone has just a few counts. This chain uses TRBV5-1 with TRBJ1-3, with D possibly TRBD1 on 6 matching bases. The length of the CDR3 is 15 residues. V was shortened by 7 bases and J by 4 bases, with 18 bases between the two germline ends. Looked up from germline, CDR1 is SGHRS and CDR2 is YFSETQ. In DNA form, the CDR3 reads TGCGCCAGCCGCCGGACAGCTTCACCGGGAAACACCATATATTTT. Its protein is CASRRTASPGNTIYF. Full variable domain (rest looked up from reference TRBV5-1 and TRBJ1-3): KAGVTQTPRYLIKTRGQQVTLSCSPISGHRSVSWYQQTPGQGLQFLFEYFSETQRNKGNFPGRFSGRQFSNSRSEMNVSTLELGDSALYLCASRRTASPGNTIYFGEGSWLTVV.

The chain recombines TRBV5-4 with TRBJ1-6, with 7 positions matching TRBD1. Trimming took 3 bases from V and 0 from J; bases not matched to a gene: 6. From germline, CDR1 is SGHNT and CDR2 YYREEE (reference sequence). This CDR3 is 17 amino acids long. The CDR3 reads CASSYFAGGSYNSPLHF. The CDR3 coding sequence is TGTGCCAGCAGCTATTTCGCAGGGGGCTCCTATAATTCACCCCTCCACTTT.

The chain carries TRBV6-1 and TRBJ2-7; the match to TRBD2 covers 8 bases. J lost 0 bases, V lost 4 bases, and 5 bases had no gene match. CDR1 MNHNS and CDR2 SASEGT come from the germline V gene. CDR3 length: 15 residues. For the CDR3, the DNA is TGTGCCAGCAGTGCAGCGGGAGCTACCTCCTACGAGCAGTACTTC. Protein product: CASSAAGATSYEQYF.

The V call is TRBV5-4, the J call TRBJ2-2, with a possible D match to TRBD1 (8 bases). The CDR3 is 16 amino acids. Germline V lookup: CDR1 SGHNT, CDR2 YYREEE (reference sequence). V was pared by 4 bases and J by 4 bases, with 17 bases between. CDR3 sequence reads: CASSQGGTGGTGELFF. CDR3 in DNA: TGTGCCAGCAGCCAGGGGGGGACAGGAGGCACCGGGGAGCTGTTTTTT.